A single sample gave rise to the 24 T cell receptor beta chains below, sequenced in a study of cytomegalovirus exposure and HLA in healthy donors (dated 2017 in TCRdb). The protocol used for the library was the immunoSEQ multiplex PCR assay. A mixture of 60 forward primers for TCR Vbeta segments and 13 reverse primers for TCR Jbeta segments was used in the multiplex PCR. Imported from immuneACCESS, the table was reduced by TCRdb to in-frame sequences with V and J called. These copies leave out some clones; in studies compared against another copy, an unresolved V gene accounts for under half, and the cause of the remainder is not known. The sample data list over 120,000 clones, and around two thirds of these were observed just once. The top ten constitute 4.3% of the sample. Material for sequencing was PBMCs. These TCRs come from a man between 18 and 35 years old in good health and CMV-seropositive.

In this sample, this clone turned up once. The chain joins TRBV7-3 to TRBJ2-1; 7 bases are a match to TRBD2. From germline, CDR1 is SGHTA and CDR2 FQGTGA. The CDR3 contains 14 residues. The ends lost 1 base at V and 8 bases at J; junction bases unmatched: 5. CDR3 protein: CASSLRRESYEQFF. CDR3 nucleotide sequence: TGTGCCAGCAGCTTAAGGCGGGAGAGTTATGAGCAGTTCTTC.

The chain joins TRBV10-2 to TRBJ2-2; no definite D call. The CDR3 totals 14 residues. V shed 2 bases and J shed 3 bases, with 7 bases lying between them. Germline V lookup: CDR1 WSHSY, CDR2 SAAADI. In DNA form, the CDR3 reads TGCGCCAGCAGTGAGGGAGTGGACACCGGGGAGCTGTTTTTT. Protein product: CASSEGVDTGELFF.

The chain joins TRBV2 to TRBJ2-4; perhaps TRBD2 as D (6 bases). The V end lost 5 bases, the J end lost 9 bases, and 17 bases lay between the germline ends. The CDR3 loop spans 14 amino acids. Germline-derived CDR1 and CDR2 are SNHLY and FYNNEI. In DNA form, the CDR3 reads TGTGCCAGCAGTCCCGGGAGCCGATCAGGCATTCAGTACTTC. Amino acid sequence: CASSPGSRSGIQYF.

The chain uses TRBV11-3 and TRBJ2-3, with D hard to call. Germline CDR1 SGHNT, CDR2 YENEEA. The CDR3 contains 12 residues. The V end was cut by 5 bases, the J end by 2 bases, with 5 bases between. DNA of the CDR3: TGTGCCAGCAGCCAAAACACAGATACGCAGTATTTT. Protein sequence: CASSQNTDTQYF.

The chain couples TRBV5-6 to TRBJ2-3; D possibly corresponds to TRBD1 (5 bases). Germline CDR1 and CDR2: SGHDT and YYEEEE. The CDR3 covers 16 residues. Trimming stripped 0 bases from V and 2 bases from J, with 13 bases between. CDR3 sequence reads: CASSLDSGRVTDTQYF. CDR3 sequence (DNA): TGTGCCAGCAGCTTGGATTCGGGCAGGGTCACAGATACGCAGTATTTT.

This clone was picked up one time. J is TRBJ1-5 and V is TRBV7-6; D call uncertain. CDR1 and CDR2 from the germline V gene are SGHVS and FNYEAQ. Trimming stripped 1 base from V and 5 bases from J, with 6 bases between. CDR3 length equals 13 residues. In DNA form, the CDR3 reads TGTGCCAGCAGCTTAGGGGCGTATCAGCCCCAGCATTTT. Translation gives CASSLGAYQPQHF.

This chain connects TRBV7-2 to TRBJ2-7; a possible D gene is TRBD2 (6 bases). This CDR3 has 13 residues. The V and J ends lost 5 bases and 6 bases respectively, with 14 bases between them. The germline CDR1 and CDR2 sequences are SGHTA and FQGNSA. The CDR3 nucleotides are TGTGCCAGCAGCCTGGGACTTGCCCTCGAGCAGTACTTC. Protein sequence: CASSLGLALEQYF.

The V and J genes are TRBV30 and TRBJ2-5; D may be TRBD2 (5 bases). This CDR3 comprises 16 residues. The germline V and J ends were trimmed by 3 bases and 8 bases, with 25 bases remaining between them. Germline CDR1 GTSNPN, CDR2 SVGIG (reference sequence). CDR3 amino acids: CAWRPVPRRGVGTQYF. The CDR3 DNA follows: TGTGCCTGGAGACCGGTTCCTCGACGGGGAGTAGGAACCCAGTACTTC. The full variable domain, completed using reference TRBV30 and TRBJ2-5, is SQTIHQWPATLVQPVGSPLSLECTVEGTSNPNLYWYRQAAGRGLQLLFYSVGIGQISSEVPQNLSASRPQDRQFILSSKKLLLSDSGFYLCAWRPVPRRGVGTQYFGPGTRLLVL.

The J gene is TRBJ2-5, the V gene TRBV5-4; D is perhaps TRBD1 (6 bases). The CDR3 runs to 14 residues. The V and J ends lost 4 bases and 1 base respectively, with 11 bases between them. Germline V gene lookup returns CDR1 SGHNT and CDR2 YYREEE (reference sequence). The CDR3: CASSPQTGQETQYF. The CDR3 DNA reads TGTGCCAGCAGCCCGCAGACAGGCCAAGAGACCCAGTACTTC.

This chain joins TRBV13 and TRBJ2-1; 8 bases match TRBD2. Per germline, CDR1 PRHDT and CDR2 FYEKMQ (reference sequence). V shed 3 bases and J 6 bases; nucleotides not matched to a gene: 7. This CDR3 region has 15 residues. CDR3 loop: CASSLLRGGGNEQFF. The CDR3 DNA sequence: TGTGCCAGCAGCTTGTTACGGGGGGGCGGCAATGAGCAGTTCTTC.

V gene TRBV19 combines with J gene TRBJ1-4, with 7 bases identical to TRBD1. The junction had 8 bases not matched to a gene; V was cut back by 5 bases and J by 5 bases. CDR1 LNHDA and CDR2 SQIVND come from the germline V gene (reference sequence). CDR3 length: 15 amino acids. DNA for the CDR3: TGTGCCAGTAGTTCGGCCGGGACAGAGAATGAAAAACTGTTTTTT. Its translation: CASSSAGTENEKLFF.

The CDR3 sequence is CAISEEQWANSPLHF. The CDR3 DNA reads TGTGCCATCAGTGAGGAACAATGGGCCAATTCACCCCTCCACTTT. The rearrangement joins TRBV10-3 to TRBJ1-6; D gene uncertain. This CDR3 region has 15 residues. Germline lookup yields CDR1 ENHRY and CDR2 SYGVKD. The V and J ends lost 2 bases and 7 bases respectively, with 12 bases between them.

This clone was seen just once. The chain employs TRBV6-5 and TRBJ2-7, with a possible D match to TRBD1 (5 bases). The CDR3 runs to 15 residues. Germline V gene sequence: CDR1 MNHEY, CDR2 SVGAGI. The ends were cut back, 0 bases at V and 3 bases at J, with 12 bases in the middle. CDR3 DNA sequence: TGTGCCAGCAGTTACTCGGTCAGGGATAGCTACGAGCAGTACTTC. Protein: CASSYSVRDSYEQYF.

The rearrangement uses TRBV5-1 and TRBJ2-3; D perhaps matches TRBD1 (6 bases). The CDR3 sequence is 13 residues long. Trimming took 2 bases from V and 4 from J, leaving 8 bases between them. The V gene's germline CDR1 is SGHRS and CDR2 YFSETQ. The DNA for the CDR3 is TGCGCCAGCAGCTTCCCAGGGGCAGATACGCAGTATTTT. Protein sequence: CASSFPGADTQYF.

V usage is TRBV4-1 and J usage is TRBJ1-5, with 7 bases identical to TRBD1. With V trimmed by 4 bases and J by 3 bases, 9 bases remained unmatched. Germline assignment: CDR1 MGHRA and CDR2 YSYEKL. The CDR3 totals 16 residues. This CDR3 is CASSRVIGTDNQPQHF. The CDR3 nucleotides read TGCGCCAGCAGCCGGGTAATCGGGACAGACAATCAGCCCCAGCATTTT.

The chain links TRBV7-8 to TRBJ2-1, with 7 positions matching TRBD2. Germline V gives CDR1 SGHVS, CDR2 FQNEAQ. With V trimmed by 6 bases and J by 0 bases, 8 bases remained unmatched. The CDR3 extends over 16 amino acids. The CDR3 region has the DNA TGTGCCAGCAGAAACCTCGGGGGGAGCTCCTACAATGAGCAGTTCTTC. Its translation: CASRNLGGSSYNEQFF.

This chain's CDR3 is CASSQGWSGSGYTF. The DNA for the CDR3 is TGTGCCAGCAGCCAGGGGTGGTCCGGGAGTGGCTACACCTTC. The chain couples TRBV14 to TRBJ1-2; D unclear. The CDR3 has 14 amino acids. Germline V lookup: CDR1 SGHDN, CDR2 FVKESK. With 3 bases removed from V and 7 bases from J, the gap between germline ends came to 15 bases.

In DNA, the CDR3 is TGTGCCAGCAGTCGACATACCCTGGGGAGCAGATCCACAGATACGCAGTATTTT. Its translation: CASSRHTLGSRSTDTQYF. The chain recombines TRBV28 with TRBJ2-3, with D maybe TRBD2 (5 bases). This CDR3 contains 18 residues. V was shortened by 5 bases and J by 2 bases, with 23 bases between the two germline ends. Germline CDR1 MDHEN, CDR2 SYDVKM.

V usage is TRBV2 and J usage is TRBJ1-1; 7 bases match TRBD1. With 6 bases clipped from V and 4 bases from J, the junction kept 14 bases outside the gene matches. In germline, CDR1 is SNHLY, CDR2 FYNNEI. The CDR3 runs to 16 residues. The DNA of the CDR3 is TGTGCCAGCAGCCAGGGGGACAGTTTCTTAATCACTGAAGCTTTCTTT. Encoded protein: CASSQGDSFLITEAFF. The variable domain in full, with the rest retrieved from reference TRBV2 and TRBJ1-1, is EPEVTQTPSHQVTQMGQEVILRCVPISNHLYFYWYRQILGQKVEFLVSFYNNEISEKSEIFDDQFSVERPDGSNFTLKIRSTKLEDSAMYFCASSQGDSFLITEAFFGQGTRLTVV.

The rearrangement joins TRBV5-4 to TRBJ1-2; 7 bases line up with TRBD1. Germline loops: CDR1 SGHNT, CDR2 YYREEE (reference sequence). The junction had 6 bases not matched to a gene; V was cut back by 3 bases and J by 7 bases. The CDR3 has 13 amino acids. The CDR3, as DNA: TGTGCCAGCAGCTGGGGGGACAGCCGTGGCTACACCTTC. The encoded protein is CASSWGDSRGYTF.

This chain joins TRBV6-5 and TRBJ1-1; D may be TRBD1 (6 bases). This CDR3 contains 12 residues. Trimming pared 7 bases from V and 7 bases from J, leaving 13 bases between. CDR1 is MNHEY and CDR2 is SVGAGI in the germline V gene. The CDR3 loop reads CASIQGQREAFF. CDR3 bases: TGTGCCAGCATCCAGGGGCAGCGTGAAGCTTTCTTT.

The CDR3 nucleotides are TGCGCCAGCAGCCAGACGGGAATGCATGGCTACACCTTC. As protein: CASSQTGMHGYTF. The chain links TRBV4-1 to TRBJ1-2; D gene ambiguous. This CDR3 comprises 13 residues. The V gene's germline CDR1 is MGHRA and CDR2 YSYEKL. V lost 3 bases and J lost 6, with 11 bases in between.

The J gene is TRBJ2-3, the V gene TRBV19, with a weak D call TRBD1 (6 bases). Deletions cut 5 bases from V and 1 base from J, with 19 bases between. In germline, CDR1 is LNHDA, CDR2 SQIVND (reference sequence). This CDR3 comprises 17 residues. CDR3 DNA sequence: TGTGCCAGTAGTTGGGTTCCCGGGGCAGGGGGCACAGATACGCAGTATTTT. It yields the protein CASSWVPGAGGTDTQYF.

The chain joins TRBV7-9 to TRBJ1-1; D might be TRBD1 (5 bases). Deletions cut 1 base from V and 5 bases from J, with 14 bases between. Germline V gives CDR1 SEHNR, CDR2 FQNEAQ (reference sequence). The CDR3 is 15 amino acids. The CDR3 region is CASSLVQGYVTEAFF. DNA of the CDR3: TGTGCCAGCAGCTTAGTCCAGGGCTATGTTACTGAAGCTTTCTTT.